This passage covers 4 T cell receptor beta chains from one sample sequenced in a study of blood T cell repertoires in COVID-19. The method was immunoSEQ multiplex PCR; TCRdb's version includes in-frame clones alone and lacks a portion of them. The sample includes fewer than 90,000 clones, roughly 86% of them seen just once. The material sequenced was peripheral blood. Every receptor here comes from a man between 65 and 80 years old with acute or convalescent COVID-19.

The chain couples TRBV15 to TRBJ1-6; D gene ambiguous. Trimming took 6 bases from V and 7 from J, leaving 13 bases between them. The CDR3 spans 14 residues. In germline, CDR1 is LNHNV, CDR2 YYDKDF (reference sequence). The CDR3 region has the DNA TGTGCCACCAGAACGGGAGGAAAGAATTCACCCCTCCACTTT. Residues: CATRTGGKNSPLHF.

The chain recombines TRBV7-9 with TRBJ2-3; D ambiguous. The germline V gene has CDR1 SEHNR and CDR2 FQNEAQ (reference sequence). Trimming cost V 5 bases and J 0 bases, with 12 bases left between them. The CDR3 extends over 15 amino acids. CDR3 in DNA: TGTGCCAGCAGCCCCACGCTGCGGAGCACAGATACGCAGTATTTT. Encoded protein: CASSPTLRSTDTQYF.

This clone was seen a handful of times. The rearrangement uses TRBV7-2 and TRBJ2-3, with TRBD2 identical over 10 bases. CDR1 is SGHTA, CDR2 FQGNSA, per germline. CDR3 size: 17 residues. The V and J ends lost 0 bases and 6 bases, in that order; junction bases with no gene match: 9. CDR3 DNA: TGTGCCAGCAGCTTAGCGGTAGCGGGAGGAAGGAGGGATACGCAGTATTTT. This sequence encodes CASSLAVAGGRRDTQYF.

The chain couples TRBV4-1 to TRBJ1-1; 8 bases line up with TRBD1. The trim removed 2 bases at V and 5 bases at J, leaving 1 base unmatched. CDR3 length: 13 residues. CDR1 is MGHRA and CDR2 is YSYEKL in the germline V gene. CDR3 amino acids: CASSQHRGTEAFF. CDR3 sequence (DNA): TGCGCCAGCAGCCAACACAGGGGGACTGAAGCTTTCTTT.